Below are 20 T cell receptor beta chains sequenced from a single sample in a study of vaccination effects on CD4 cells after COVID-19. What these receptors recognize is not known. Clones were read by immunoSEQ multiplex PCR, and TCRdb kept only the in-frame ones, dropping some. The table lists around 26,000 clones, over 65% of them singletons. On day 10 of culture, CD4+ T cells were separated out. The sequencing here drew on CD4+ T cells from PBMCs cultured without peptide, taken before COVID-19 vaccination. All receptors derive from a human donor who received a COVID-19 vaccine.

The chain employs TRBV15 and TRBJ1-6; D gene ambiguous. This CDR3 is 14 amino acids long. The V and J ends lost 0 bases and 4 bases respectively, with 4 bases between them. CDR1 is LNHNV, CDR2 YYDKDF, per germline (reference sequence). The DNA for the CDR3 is TGTGCCACCAGCAGAGAACGGTATAATTCACCCCTCCACTTT. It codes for CATSRERYNSPLHF.

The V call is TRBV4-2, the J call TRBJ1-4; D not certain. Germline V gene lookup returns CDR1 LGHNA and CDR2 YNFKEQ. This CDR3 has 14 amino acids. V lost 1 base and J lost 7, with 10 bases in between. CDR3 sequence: CASSQGQAVEKLFF. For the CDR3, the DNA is TGTGCCAGCAGCCAAGGGCAGGCGGTTGAAAAACTGTTTTTT.

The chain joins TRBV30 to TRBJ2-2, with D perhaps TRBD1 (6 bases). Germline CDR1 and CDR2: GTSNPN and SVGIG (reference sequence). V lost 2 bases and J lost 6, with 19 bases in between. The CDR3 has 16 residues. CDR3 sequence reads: CAWSSGHRMGAGELFF. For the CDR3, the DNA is TGTGCCTGGAGTTCGGGACACAGAATGGGAGCCGGGGAGCTGTTTTTT.

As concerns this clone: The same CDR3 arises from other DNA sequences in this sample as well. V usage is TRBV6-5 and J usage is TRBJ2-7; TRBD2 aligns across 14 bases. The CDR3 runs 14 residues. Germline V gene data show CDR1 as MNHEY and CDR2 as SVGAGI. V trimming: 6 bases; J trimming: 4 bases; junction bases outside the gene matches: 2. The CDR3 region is CASRRTSGGYEQYF. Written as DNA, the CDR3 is TGTGCCAGCAGAAGGACTAGCGGGGGGTACGAGCAGTACTTC.

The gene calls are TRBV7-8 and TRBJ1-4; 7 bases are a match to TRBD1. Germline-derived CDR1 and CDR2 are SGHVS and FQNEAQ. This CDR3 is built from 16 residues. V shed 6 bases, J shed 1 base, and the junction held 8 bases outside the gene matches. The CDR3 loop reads CASSTRGLETNEKLFF. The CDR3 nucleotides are TGTGCCAGCAGTACGAGGGGGCTTGAAACTAATGAAAAACTGTTTTTT. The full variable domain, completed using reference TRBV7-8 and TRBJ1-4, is GAGVSQSPRYKVAKRGQDVALRCDPISGHVSLFWYQQALGQGPEFLTYFQNEAQLDKSGLPSDRFFAERPEGSVSTLKIQRTQQEDSAVYLCASSTRGLETNEKLFFGSGTQLSVL.

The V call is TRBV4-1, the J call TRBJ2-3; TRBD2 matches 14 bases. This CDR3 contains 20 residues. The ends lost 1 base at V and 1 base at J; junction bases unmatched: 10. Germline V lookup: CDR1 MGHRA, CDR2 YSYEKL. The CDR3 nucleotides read TGCGCCAGCAGCCAAGTGGGACTAGCGGGAGCGGGTGGGGGCACAGATACGCAGTATTTT. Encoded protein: CASSQVGLAGAGGGTDTQYF.

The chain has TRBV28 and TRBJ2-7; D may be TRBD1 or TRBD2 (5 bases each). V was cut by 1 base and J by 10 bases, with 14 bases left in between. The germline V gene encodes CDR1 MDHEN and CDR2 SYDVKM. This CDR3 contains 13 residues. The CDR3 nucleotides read TGTGCCAGCAGTTTATCTACGAGGGGTAAACAGTACTTC. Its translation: CASSLSTRGKQYF.

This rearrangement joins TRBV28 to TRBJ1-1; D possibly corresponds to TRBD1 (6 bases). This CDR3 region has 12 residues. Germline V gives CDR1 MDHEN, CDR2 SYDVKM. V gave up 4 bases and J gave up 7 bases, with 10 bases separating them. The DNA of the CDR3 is TGTGCCAGCAGTTCCCACAGGGTTGAAGCTTTCTTT. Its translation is CASSSHRVEAFF.

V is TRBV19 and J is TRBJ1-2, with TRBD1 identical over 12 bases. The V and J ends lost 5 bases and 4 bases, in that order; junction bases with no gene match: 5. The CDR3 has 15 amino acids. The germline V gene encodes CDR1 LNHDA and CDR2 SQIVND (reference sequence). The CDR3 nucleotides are TGTGCCAGTAGTTCGGGACAGGGGGCTCCCTATGGCTACACCTTC. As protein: CASSSGQGAPYGYTF.

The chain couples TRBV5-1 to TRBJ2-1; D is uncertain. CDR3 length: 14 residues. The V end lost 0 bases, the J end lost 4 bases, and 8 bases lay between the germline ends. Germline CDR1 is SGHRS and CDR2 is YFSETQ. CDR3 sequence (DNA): TGCGCCAGCAGCTTGGCTGCAGAGTACAATGAGCAGTTCTTC. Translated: CASSLAAEYNEQFF.

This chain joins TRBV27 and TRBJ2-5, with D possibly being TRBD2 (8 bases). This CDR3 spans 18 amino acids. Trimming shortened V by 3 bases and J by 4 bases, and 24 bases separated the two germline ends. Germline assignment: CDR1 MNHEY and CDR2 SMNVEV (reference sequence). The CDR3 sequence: CASSLGAGGRLAGETQYF. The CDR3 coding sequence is TGTGCCAGCAGTTTGGGGGCAGGGGGAAGGCTAGCGGGAGAGACCCAGTACTTC.

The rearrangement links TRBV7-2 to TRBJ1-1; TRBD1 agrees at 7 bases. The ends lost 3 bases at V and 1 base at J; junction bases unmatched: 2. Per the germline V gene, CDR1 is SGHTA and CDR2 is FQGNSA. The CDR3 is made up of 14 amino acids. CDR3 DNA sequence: TGTGCCAGCAGCTTTCAGGGGGGGAACACTGAAGCTTTCTTT. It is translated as CASSFQGGNTEAFF.

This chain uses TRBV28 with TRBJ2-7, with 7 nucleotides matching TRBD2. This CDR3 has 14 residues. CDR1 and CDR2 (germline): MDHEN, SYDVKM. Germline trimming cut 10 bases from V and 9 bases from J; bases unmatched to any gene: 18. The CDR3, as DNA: TGTGCCACGGTGGGGAGCGGGGAACCTTTGGGGCAGTACTTC. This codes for CATVGSGEPLGQYF.

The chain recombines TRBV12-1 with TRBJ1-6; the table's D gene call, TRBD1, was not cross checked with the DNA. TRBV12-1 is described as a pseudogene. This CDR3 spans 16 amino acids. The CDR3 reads CASSEQGVGRNSPLHF. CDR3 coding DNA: TGTGCCAGCAGCGAACAGGGGGTCGGTCGAAATTCACCCCTCCACTTT.

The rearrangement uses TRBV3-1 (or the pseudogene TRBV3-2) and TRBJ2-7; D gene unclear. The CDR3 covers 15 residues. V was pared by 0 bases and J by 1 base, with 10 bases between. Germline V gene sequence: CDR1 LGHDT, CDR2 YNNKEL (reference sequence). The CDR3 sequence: CASSQDWASSYEQYF. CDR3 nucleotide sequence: TGTGCCAGCAGCCAAGATTGGGCAAGTTCCTACGAGCAGTACTTC.

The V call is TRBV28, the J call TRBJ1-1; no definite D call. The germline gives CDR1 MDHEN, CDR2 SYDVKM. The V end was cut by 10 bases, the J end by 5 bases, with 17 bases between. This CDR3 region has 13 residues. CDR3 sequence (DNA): TGTGCCATATCATCCCTCCTGGGGACTGAAGCTTTCTTT. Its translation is CAISSLLGTEAFF.

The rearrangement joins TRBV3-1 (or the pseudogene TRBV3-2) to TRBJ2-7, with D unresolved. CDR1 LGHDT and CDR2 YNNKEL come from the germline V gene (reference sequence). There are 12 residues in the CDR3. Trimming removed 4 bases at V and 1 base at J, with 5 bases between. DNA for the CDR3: TGTGCCAGCAGCCGGGTTTCCTACGAGCAGTACTTC. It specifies CASSRVSYEQYF.

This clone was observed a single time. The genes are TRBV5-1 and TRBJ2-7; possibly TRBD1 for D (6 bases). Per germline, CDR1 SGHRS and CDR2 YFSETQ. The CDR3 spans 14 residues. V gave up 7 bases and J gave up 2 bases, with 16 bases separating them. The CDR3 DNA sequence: TGCGCCAGCCACCGGGACACTCCCCCCTACGAGCAGTACTTC. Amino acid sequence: CASHRDTPPYEQYF.

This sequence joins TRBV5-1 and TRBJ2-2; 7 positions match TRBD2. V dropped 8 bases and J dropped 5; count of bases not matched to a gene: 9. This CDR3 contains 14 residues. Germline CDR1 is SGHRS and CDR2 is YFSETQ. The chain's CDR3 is CASSRGSGTGELFF. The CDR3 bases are TGCGCCAGTTCACGCGGGAGCGGGACCGGGGAGCTGTTTTTT.

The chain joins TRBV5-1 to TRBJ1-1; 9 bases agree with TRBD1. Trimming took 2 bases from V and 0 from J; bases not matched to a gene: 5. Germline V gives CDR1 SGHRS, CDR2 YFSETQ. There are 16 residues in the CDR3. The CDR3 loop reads CASSFGQGRMNTEAFF. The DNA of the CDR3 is TGCGCCAGCAGCTTCGGACAGGGGCGTATGAACACTGAAGCTTTCTTT.